The rows below give T cell receptor beta chains drawn from one sample of a study of shared clonotypes between healthy human individuals. The repertoire was sequenced with immunoSEQ multiplex PCR; TCRdb's copy has only in-frame clones and lacks some. This sample has more than 550,000 clones; over 60% occur once, and the top ten carry roughly 1.8%. What was sequenced was memory CD4+ T cells sorted from blood. These receptors originate from a woman in her 30s in good health. Each CDR3 is given with its conserved first and last residue. Not every row has a clone size; where given, it reads once, few, many or a size class.

j_gene: TRBJ2-3; v_gene: TRBV5-5; abundance: few; CDR3aa: CASSPGQGDTGTDTQYF
j_gene: TRBJ2-3; v_gene: TRBV25-1; abundance: .; CDR3aa: CASSLTPRADTQYF
j_gene: TRBJ1-1; v_gene: TRBV5-1; abundance: .; CDR3aa: CASSLELGTEAFF
j_gene: TRBJ2-1; v_gene: TRBV7-9; abundance: .; CDR3aa: CAASGRAYEQFF
j_gene: TRBJ2-7; v_gene: TRBV18; abundance: .; CDR3aa: CASSEGQAPTHEQYF
j_gene: TRBJ2-3; v_gene: TRBV5-1; abundance: .; CDR3aa: CASSSGLAGSTDTQYF
j_gene: TRBJ2-1; v_gene: TRBV7-9; abundance: .; CDR3aa: CASSLTSGGDEQFF
j_gene: TRBJ1-2; v_gene: TRBV19; abundance: .; CDR3aa: CASSILRDGEVYGYTF
j_gene: TRBJ2-3; v_gene: TRBV7-3; abundance: .; CDR3aa: CASSLRGQWSTDTQYF
j_gene: TRBJ1-5; v_gene: TRBV28; abundance: .; CDR3aa: CASSWTSNQPQHF
j_gene: TRBJ2-1; v_gene: TRBV25-1; abundance: .; CDR3aa: CASNGGSGGGYNEQFF
j_gene: TRBJ2-5; v_gene: TRBV7-9; abundance: few; CDR3aa: CASSLVGTSKETQYF
j_gene: TRBJ2-1; v_gene: TRBV5-1; abundance: .; CDR3aa: CASSAGQHNEQFF
j_gene: TRBJ2-7; v_gene: TRBV28; abundance: .; CDR3aa: CASSFEIDRENHEQYF
j_gene: TRBJ2-7; v_gene: TRBV11-2; abundance: .; CDR3aa: CASSLTWTSGSYEQYF
j_gene: TRBJ1-3; v_gene: TRBV19; abundance: .; CDR3aa: CASSTARRGNTIYF
j_gene: TRBJ2-3; v_gene: TRBV6-4; abundance: .; CDR3aa: CASSDFGAGRDTDTQYF
j_gene: TRBJ1-1; v_gene: TRBV10-3; abundance: .; CDR3aa: CAISPEGGRDTEAFF
j_gene: TRBJ1-1; v_gene: TRBV7-9; abundance: .; CDR3aa: CASSPGLGMRDTEAFF
j_gene: TRBJ2-2; v_gene: TRBV11-2; abundance: .; CDR3aa: CASSFSKPGELFF
j_gene: .; v_gene: TRBV5-4; abundance: few; CDR3aa: CASSLTTGGSIDEQYF
j_gene: TRBJ2-4; v_gene: TRBV5-8; abundance: .; CDR3aa: CASSLGEGALDIQYF
j_gene: TRBJ2-2; v_gene: TRBV7-8; abundance: few; CDR3aa: CATTGLAGYTGELFF
j_gene: TRBJ1-5; v_gene: TRBV28; abundance: .; CDR3aa: CASSSSGVSNQPQHF
j_gene: TRBJ2-7; v_gene: TRBV7-8; abundance: few; CDR3aa: CASSAGLAGSYEQYF
j_gene: TRBJ1-1; v_gene: TRBV7-8; abundance: once; CDR3aa: CASSLRQGNTEAFF
j_gene: TRBJ2-1; v_gene: TRBV7-8; abundance: once; CDR3aa: CASSPGQGVHEQFF
j_gene: TRBJ1-5; v_gene: TRBV2; abundance: .; CDR3aa: CASSERRDQPQHF
j_gene: TRBJ2-1; v_gene: TRBV5-8; abundance: .; CDR3aa: CASSPREFRDEQFF
j_gene: TRBJ2-7; v_gene: TRBV5-1; abundance: .; CDR3aa: CASSSERGSYEQYF
j_gene: TRBJ1-2; v_gene: TRBV28; abundance: .; CDR3aa: CASSENRGLHGYTF
j_gene: TRBJ2-1; v_gene: TRBV28; abundance: .; CDR3aa: CASRAGRASGEQFF
j_gene: TRBJ2-1; v_gene: TRBV19; abundance: .; CDR3aa: CASRPPGLAGREQFF
j_gene: TRBJ1-1; v_gene: TRBV7-3; abundance: .; CDR3aa: CASRGETYTEAFF
j_gene: TRBJ1-1; v_gene: TRBV12-5; abundance: .; CDR3aa: CASGLVITGTMNTEAFF
j_gene: TRBJ1-2; v_gene: TRBV14; abundance: .; CDR3aa: CARTGGVLYGYTF
j_gene: TRBJ1-3; v_gene: TRBV11-2; abundance: .; CDR3aa: CASSPGSQRAIYF
j_gene: TRBJ2-3; v_gene: TRBV9; abundance: .; CDR3aa: CASSVTLAGVTDTQYF
j_gene: TRBJ1-5; v_gene: TRBV18; abundance: .; CDR3aa: CASSRTGGSNQPQHF
j_gene: TRBJ2-7; v_gene: TRBV5-1; abundance: .; CDR3aa: CASSQSTVNYEQYF
j_gene: TRBJ2-7; v_gene: TRBV27; abundance: .; CDR3aa: CASSFRTGTVNEQYF
j_gene: TRBJ2-1; v_gene: TRBV19; abundance: .; CDR3aa: CATAPSGTSGIGQFF
j_gene: TRBJ2-2; v_gene: TRBV27; abundance: .; CDR3aa: CASSRKYRENTGELFF
j_gene: TRBJ1-5; v_gene: TRBV6-6; abundance: .; CDR3aa: CATRGLADQPQHF
j_gene: TRBJ1-5; v_gene: TRBV28; abundance: .; CDR3aa: CASKRGPVVNQPQHF
j_gene: TRBJ1-1; v_gene: TRBV10-2; abundance: .; CDR3aa: CASSEPWRGNTEAFF
j_gene: TRBJ2-7; v_gene: TRBV2; abundance: .; CDR3aa: CASSEAASGRNEQYF
j_gene: TRBJ2-1; v_gene: TRBV11-2; abundance: .; CDR3aa: CASSYINRDYRNEQFF
j_gene: TRBJ2-3; v_gene: TRBV2; abundance: .; CDR3aa: CASTRTGGADTQYF
j_gene: .; v_gene: TRBV7-8; abundance: .; CDR3aa: CASSSGQGLYEQYF
j_gene: TRBJ2-1; v_gene: TRBV10-3; abundance: .; CDR3aa: CAISETSGYNEQFF
j_gene: TRBJ2-1; v_gene: TRBV19; abundance: .; CDR3aa: CASEPDKTNEQFF
j_gene: TRBJ1-1; v_gene: TRBV7-3; abundance: .; CDR3aa: CASSLTKGDTEAFF
j_gene: TRBJ1-3; v_gene: TRBV2; abundance: .; CDR3aa: CASSVGSDGGNTIYF
j_gene: TRBJ2-3; v_gene: TRBV11-2; abundance: .; CDR3aa: CASSLDSGSRDTQYF
j_gene: TRBJ1-1; v_gene: TRBV29-1; abundance: few; CDR3aa: CSGGQTSAEAFF
j_gene: TRBJ1-1; v_gene: TRBV5-1; abundance: few; CDR3aa: CASSSERGDWMNTEAFF
j_gene: TRBJ1-5; v_gene: TRBV7-8; abundance: .; CDR3aa: CASSADRHQPQHF
j_gene: TRBJ1-1; v_gene: TRBV29-1; abundance: once; CDR3aa: CSVRRTGNTEAFF